These 13 T cell receptor beta chains were all obtained from the same sample, sequenced in a study of T cells in tumors and immune-related adverse events. TCRdb's copy holds only in-frame clones and misses some; the assay was immunoSEQ multiplex PCR. The sample lists about 20,000 clones, approximately 90% occurring once. The specimen comprised lymph node tissue, sampled from a patient treated with anti-PD-1 therapy. The receptors were sampled from a female donor with metastatic renal cell carcinoma.

This chain connects TRBV6-1 to TRBJ1-1; 10 nucleotides align to TRBD1. This CDR3 spans 15 amino acids. V was clipped by 4 bases and J by 2 bases; unmatched bases: 4. Germline V lookup: CDR1 MNHNS, CDR2 SASEGT. DNA of the CDR3: TGTGCCAGCAGTGCCTCGACAGGGGGCAACACTGAAGCTTTCTTT. Protein: CASSASTGGNTEAFF.

This chain uses TRBV30 with TRBJ2-1; D gene uncertain. The CDR3 loop spans 16 amino acids. Trimming removed 0 bases from V and 0 bases from J, with 12 bases in between. The germline V gene encodes CDR1 GTSNPN and CDR2 SVGIG (reference sequence). CDR3 region: CAWSVWSANSYNEQFF. As DNA, the CDR3 is TGTGCCTGGAGTGTATGGAGCGCAAACTCCTACAATGAGCAGTTCTTC.

The chain recombines TRBV11-3 with TRBJ1-4; 7 bases map to TRBD1. The CDR3 spans 15 residues. The germline V gene encodes CDR1 SGHNT and CDR2 YENEEA. The V and J ends lost 3 bases and 8 bases, in that order; junction bases with no gene match: 9. The CDR3 bases are TGTGCCAGCAGCTTGGACGGACAGGAGGGGGAAAAACTGTTTTTT. Protein sequence: CASSLDGQEGEKLFF.

V usage is TRBV7-9 and J usage is TRBJ2-7; possible D gene TRBD1, 5 bases. Trimming cost V 4 bases and J 9 bases, with 16 bases left between them. This CDR3 contains 13 residues. CDR1 is SEHNR and CDR2 is FQNEAQ in the germline V gene (reference sequence). The CDR3 DNA follows: TGTGCCAGCAGCTCCATCCGGGCCACAGGGCAGTACTTC. This codes for CASSSIRATGQYF.

The V call is TRBV29-1, the J call TRBJ2-1; maybe TRBD2 (5 bases). The germline V and J ends were trimmed by 5 bases and 6 bases, with 14 bases remaining between them. The V gene's germline CDR1 is SQVTM and CDR2 ANQGSEA. This CDR3 contains 13 residues. In DNA form, the CDR3 reads TGCAGCGTTAACGGCCCCCGGGGCAATGAGCAGTTCTTC. This translates into CSVNGPRGNEQFF.

The chain couples TRBV5-1 to TRBJ2-7, with D perhaps being TRBD1 or TRBD2 (5 bases each). The CDR3 loop spans 13 amino acids. V lost 5 bases, J lost 2 bases, and 11 bases lay in between. CDR1 SGHRS and CDR2 YFSETQ come from the germline V gene. The CDR3 bases are TGCGCCAGCAGTCCGGGACGAACCTACGAGCAGTACTTC. Translated: CASSPGRTYEQYF. The variable domain in full, with the rest retrieved from reference TRBV5-1 and TRBJ2-7, is KAGVTQTPRYLIKTRGQQVTLSCSPISGHRSVSWYQQTPGQGLQFLFEYFSETQRNKGNFPGRFSGRQFSNSRSEMNVSTLELGDSALYLCASSPGRTYEQYFGPGTRLTVT.

The chain is built from TRBV13 and TRBJ2-7, with a weak D call TRBD2 (5 bases). Germline CDR1 and CDR2: PRHDT and FYEKMQ (reference sequence). V dropped 4 bases and J dropped 3 bases, with 16 bases sitting between them. CDR3 length equals 15 residues. CDR3 region: CASSSYSDLHYEQYF. The CDR3, as DNA: TGTGCCAGCAGCTCATACTCGGACTTGCACTACGAGCAGTACTTC.

This clone turned up a few times. The chain recombines TRBV27 with TRBJ2-3; a weak D match, TRBD2 (5 bases). The germline V gene has CDR1 MNHEY and CDR2 SMNVEV (reference sequence). V dropped 4 bases and J dropped 6 bases, with 14 bases sitting between them. The CDR3 consists of 14 residues. CDR3 amino acids: CASSSAGVEDTQYF. CDR3 coding DNA: TGTGCCAGCAGTTCGGCCGGGGTCGAGGATACGCAGTATTTT.

V is TRBV10-2 and J is TRBJ1-1; 7 nucleotides line up with TRBD1. The CDR3 extends over 14 amino acids. The germline V gene has CDR1 WSHSY and CDR2 SAAADI. J gave up 4 bases and V 6 bases, and 8 bases lay outside the gene matches. CDR3 region: CASSPNRGGTEAFF. The CDR3 DNA reads TGCGCCAGCAGCCCGAACAGGGGAGGCACTGAAGCTTTCTTT.

The chain links TRBV12-5 to TRBJ1-1, with D perhaps matching TRBD1 (6 bases). V gave up 1 base and J gave up 5 bases, with 11 bases separating them. There are 14 residues in the CDR3. Looked up from germline, CDR1 is LGHNT and CDR2 is FRNRAP. In DNA form, the CDR3 reads TGTGCTAGTGGTTTGGGGAACAGGGCGACTGAAGCTTTCTTT. It codes for CASGLGNRATEAFF.

This chain joins TRBV6-1 and TRBJ1-2; 7 bases are a match to TRBD1. Trimming cost V 4 bases and J 4 bases; bases outside gene matches: 3. The CDR3 is 13 residues long. Germline loops: CDR1 MNHNS, CDR2 SASEGT. The CDR3 loop is CASSARDSYGYTF. The DNA for the CDR3 is TGTGCCAGCAGTGCGAGGGACAGCTATGGCTACACCTTC.

The rearrangement joins TRBV7-8 to TRBJ1-3; 9 nucleotides align to TRBD1. There are 17 residues in the CDR3. The germline CDR1 and CDR2 sequences are SGHVS and FQNEAQ. V lost 5 bases, J lost 4 bases, and 12 bases stayed unmatched. CDR3 sequence reads: CASSPPRGQGIGNTIYF. In nucleotides, the CDR3 is TGTGCCAGCAGCCCCCCGAGGGGACAGGGAATCGGAAACACCATATATTTT. Looking up the rest from reference TRBV7-8 and TRBJ1-3 gives the full variable domain: GAGVSQSPRYKVAKRGQDVALRCDPISGHVSLFWYQQALGQGPEFLTYFQNEAQLDKSGLPSDRFFAERPEGSVSTLKIQRTQQEDSAVYLCASSPPRGQGIGNTIYFGEGSWLTVV.

This clone is medium-sized within its sample. The chain employs TRBV19 and TRBJ1-5; TRBD1 might be the D (5 bases). There are 14 residues in the CDR3. Between the trimmed V and J ends, which lost 9 bases and 0 bases, there was a span of 12 bases. The germline V gene has CDR1 LNHDA and CDR2 SQIVND (reference sequence). Here the CDR3 DNA reads TGTGCCAGCGGGACTCAAGATAGCAATCAGCCCCAGCATTTT. It is translated as CASGTQDSNQPQHF.